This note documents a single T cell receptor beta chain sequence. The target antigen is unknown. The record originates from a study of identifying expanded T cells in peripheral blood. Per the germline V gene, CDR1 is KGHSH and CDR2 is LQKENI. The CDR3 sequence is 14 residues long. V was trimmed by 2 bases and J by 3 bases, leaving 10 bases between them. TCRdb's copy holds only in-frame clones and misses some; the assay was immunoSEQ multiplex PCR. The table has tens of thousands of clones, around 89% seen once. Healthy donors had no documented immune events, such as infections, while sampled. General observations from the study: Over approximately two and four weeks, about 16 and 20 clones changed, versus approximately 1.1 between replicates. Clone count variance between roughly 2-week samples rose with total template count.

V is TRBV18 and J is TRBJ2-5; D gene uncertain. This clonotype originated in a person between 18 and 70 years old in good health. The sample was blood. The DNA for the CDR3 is TGTGCCAGCTCACCATTATTGGCAGAAGAGACCCAGTACTTC. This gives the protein CASSPLLAEETQYF.